The source of this TCR beta chain is a study of CD8 T cells in ankylosing spondylitis. Whole-study findings and limits: Blood of patients with ankylosing spondylitis appeared to be characterized by a TCR beta motif of about 8 highly homologous variants. Clones linked to disease were reported to show significant enrichment in matched ankylosing spondylitis synovial fluid.

Concerning this clonotype: Its specificity is not known.

The V gene lost 7 bases and the J gene lost 2 bases, with 16 bases spanning the gap. This CDR3 region has 14 residues. The germline V gene encodes CDR1 SQVTM and CDR2 ANQGSEA. Making the TCR beta libraries involved quantitative 5'-RACE with molecular barcodes. MiXCR, run by TCRdb on the 5' RACE reads, gives a single entry per CDR3 protein. The table lists around 320,000 distinct CDR3 sequences, less than 25% of them singletons. The rearrangement joins TRBV29-1 to TRBJ2-3; weak D call: TRBD1 (6 bases). This clonotype was obtained from a female donor with ankylosing spondylitis or in good health (not recorded which). The sample taken for sequencing was blood, either unsorted or a sorted T cell fraction (not recorded which). In nucleotides, the CDR3 is TGCAGCGGCGTAACGGGACATCTCACAGATACGCAGTATTTT. Its translation is CSGVTGHLTDTQYF.